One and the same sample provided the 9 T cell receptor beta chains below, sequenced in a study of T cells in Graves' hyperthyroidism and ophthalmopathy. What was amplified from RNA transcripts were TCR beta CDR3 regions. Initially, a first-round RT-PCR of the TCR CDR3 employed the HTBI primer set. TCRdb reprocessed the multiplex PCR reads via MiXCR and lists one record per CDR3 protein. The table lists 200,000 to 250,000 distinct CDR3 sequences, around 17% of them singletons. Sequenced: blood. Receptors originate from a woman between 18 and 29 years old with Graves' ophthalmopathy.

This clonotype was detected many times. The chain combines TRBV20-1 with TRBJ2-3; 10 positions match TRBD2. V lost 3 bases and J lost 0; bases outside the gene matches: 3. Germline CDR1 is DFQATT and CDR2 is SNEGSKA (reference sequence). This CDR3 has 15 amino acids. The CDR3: CSASPSGGSTDTQYF. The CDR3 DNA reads TGCAGTGCTAGTCCTAGCGGGGGTAGCACAGATACGCAGTATTTT.

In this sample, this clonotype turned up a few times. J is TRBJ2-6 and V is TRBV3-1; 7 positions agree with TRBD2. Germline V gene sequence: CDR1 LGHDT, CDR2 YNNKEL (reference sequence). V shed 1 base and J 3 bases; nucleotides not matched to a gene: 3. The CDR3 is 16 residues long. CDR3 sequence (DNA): TGTGCCAGCAGCCAAGTAGGGAGGGTTGGGGCCAACGTCCTGACTTTC. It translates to CASSQVGRVGANVLTF.

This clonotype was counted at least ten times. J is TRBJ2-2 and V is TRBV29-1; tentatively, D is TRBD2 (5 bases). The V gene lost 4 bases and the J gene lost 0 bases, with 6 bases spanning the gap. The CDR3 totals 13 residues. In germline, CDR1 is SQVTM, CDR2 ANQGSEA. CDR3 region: CSVAGTNTGELFF. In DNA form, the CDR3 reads TGCAGCGTTGCCGGGACGAACACCGGGGAGCTGTTTTTT.

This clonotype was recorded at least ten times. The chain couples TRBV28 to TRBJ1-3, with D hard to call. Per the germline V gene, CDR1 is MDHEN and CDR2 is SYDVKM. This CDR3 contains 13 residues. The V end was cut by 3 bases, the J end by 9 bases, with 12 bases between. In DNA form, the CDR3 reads TGTGCCAGCAGTTTCCCCGGTGGTGGCACCATATATTTT. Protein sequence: CASSFPGGGTIYF.

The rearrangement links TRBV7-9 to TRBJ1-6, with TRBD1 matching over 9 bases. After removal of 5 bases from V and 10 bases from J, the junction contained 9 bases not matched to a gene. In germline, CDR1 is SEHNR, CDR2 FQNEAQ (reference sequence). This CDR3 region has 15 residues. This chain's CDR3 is CASSVPTGGESPLHF. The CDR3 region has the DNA TGTGCCAGCAGCGTCCCGACAGGGGGAGAGTCACCCCTCCACTTT.

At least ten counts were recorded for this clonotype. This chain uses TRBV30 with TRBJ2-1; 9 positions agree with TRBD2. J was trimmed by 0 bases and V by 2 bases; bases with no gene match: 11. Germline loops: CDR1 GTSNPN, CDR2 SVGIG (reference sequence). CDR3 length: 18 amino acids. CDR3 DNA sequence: TGTGCCTGGAGTTCACGTCTAGCGGGGATCCGCTCCTACAATGAGCAGTTCTTC. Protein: CAWSSRLAGIRSYNEQFF.

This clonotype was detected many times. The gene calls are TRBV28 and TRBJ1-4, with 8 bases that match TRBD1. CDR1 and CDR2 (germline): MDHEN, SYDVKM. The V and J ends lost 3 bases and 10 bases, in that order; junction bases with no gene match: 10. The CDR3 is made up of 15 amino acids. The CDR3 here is CASSFARTGGGKLFF. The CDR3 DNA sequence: TGTGCCAGCAGTTTTGCGCGCACAGGGGGGGGAAAACTGTTTTTT.

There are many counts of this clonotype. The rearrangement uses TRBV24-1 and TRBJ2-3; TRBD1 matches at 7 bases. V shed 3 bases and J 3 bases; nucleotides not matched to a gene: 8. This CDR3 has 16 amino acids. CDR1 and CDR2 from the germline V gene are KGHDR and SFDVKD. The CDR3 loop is CATSDPTGWGTDTQYF. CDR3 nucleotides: TGTGCCACCAGTGATCCGACAGGGTGGGGGACAGATACGCAGTATTTT.

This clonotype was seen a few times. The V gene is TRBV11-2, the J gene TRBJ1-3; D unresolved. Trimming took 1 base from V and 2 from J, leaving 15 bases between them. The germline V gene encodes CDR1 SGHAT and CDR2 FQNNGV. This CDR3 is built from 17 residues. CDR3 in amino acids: CASSLGGPAEPGNTIYF. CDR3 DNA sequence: TGTGCCAGCAGCTTAGGAGGACCCGCGGAACCTGGAAACACCATATATTTT.